A selection of T cell receptor beta chains follows, all from one sample in a study of T cell responses to AZD1222 COVID-19 vaccine. Sequenced by immunoSEQ multiplex PCR; TCRdb stores in-frame clones only, minus some. Here the sample spans hundreds of thousands of clones, under 95% being singletons. The sample in question was peripheral blood, obtained on day 0 of MenACWY control vaccination. The receptors come from an adult in good health. CDR3s include the opening cysteine and the closing phenylalanine or tryptophan. A D gene is named only where the DNA matches it firmly.

v_call: TRBV7-9
d_call: -
j_call: TRBJ2-7
cdr3_nt: TGTGCCTCCGGGGGGCAATTATACGAGCAGTACTTC
cdr3_aa: CASGGQLYEQYF

v_call: TRBV4-1
d_call: TRBD1
j_call: TRBJ1-2
cdr3_nt: TGCGCCAGCAGCCACGTTCCGGGACAGGGGGCGCTTGGCTACACCTTC
cdr3_aa: CASSHVPGQGALGYTF

v_call: TRBV6-5
d_call: TRBD1
j_call: TRBJ1-6
cdr3_nt: TGTGCCAGCAGTAAACAGGGGGATAGTTCACCCCTCCACTTT
cdr3_aa: CASSKQGDSSPLHF

v_call: TRBV7-9
d_call: TRBD1
j_call: TRBJ1-2
cdr3_nt: TGTGCCAGTTCCGGGACAGGGGGATTCTATGGCTACACCTTC
cdr3_aa: CASSGTGGFYGYTF

v_call: TRBV6-5
d_call: -
j_call: TRBJ2-1
cdr3_nt: TGTGCCAGCTCCCTAGCCGTAGGAACCTACAATGAGCAGTTCTTC
cdr3_aa: CASSLAVGTYNEQFF

v_call: TRBV5-4
d_call: -
j_call: TRBJ1-2
cdr3_nt: TGTGCCAGCAGCTTGGGCAGGGGATCCTATGGCTACACCTTC
cdr3_aa: CASSLGRGSYGYTF

v_call: TRBV4-3
d_call: -
j_call: TRBJ1-1
cdr3_nt: TGCGCCAGCAGCCAAGATCTCCTGACAGAGGGTGAAGCTTTCTTT
cdr3_aa: CASSQDLLTEGEAFF

v_call: TRBV6-2/TRBV6-3
d_call: -
j_call: TRBJ1-2
cdr3_nt: TGTGCCAGCAGTTACCAACCTAACTATGGCTACACCTTC
cdr3_aa: CASSYQPNYGYTF

v_call: TRBV11-2
d_call: -
j_call: TRBJ1-5
cdr3_nt: TGTGCCAGCAGCTTAGACCGGACGGCCCCCCAGCATTTT
cdr3_aa: CASSLDRTAPQHF

v_call: TRBV9
d_call: -
j_call: TRBJ1-1
cdr3_nt: TGTGCCAGCAGCGTTCGGGGCCAGGGTGAAGCTTTCTTT
cdr3_aa: CASSVRGQGEAFF

v_call: TRBV6-6
d_call: TRBD1
j_call: TRBJ2-7
cdr3_nt: TGTGCCAGCAGCTCTTCCAGGGGGCGAAAAAACTACGAGCAGTACTTC
cdr3_aa: CASSSSRGRKNYEQYF

v_call: TRBV6-5
d_call: -
j_call: TRBJ2-1
cdr3_nt: TGTGCCAGCAGTTACTCGAACATAAATGAGCAGTTCTTC
cdr3_aa: CASSYSNINEQFF

v_call: TRBV24-1
d_call: -
j_call: TRBJ1-5
cdr3_nt: TGTGCCACCAGTGATCCAGGGGTGGGCAATCAGCCCCAGCATTTT
cdr3_aa: CATSDPGVGNQPQHF

v_call: TRBV27
d_call: -
j_call: TRBJ2-1
cdr3_nt: TGTGCCAGCAGTGTGACAGGTCCCCTCAATGAGCAGTTCTTC
cdr3_aa: CASSVTGPLNEQFF

v_call: TRBV28
d_call: -
j_call: TRBJ1-5
cdr3_nt: TGTGCCAGCAGTTTTCGGGATAGCAATCAGCCCCAGCATTTT
cdr3_aa: CASSFRDSNQPQHF

v_call: TRBV7-8
d_call: -
j_call: TRBJ1-1
cdr3_nt: TGTGCCAGCAGCCGTGACAGGAACACTGAAGCTTTCTTT
cdr3_aa: CASSRDRNTEAFF

v_call: TRBV5-1
d_call: -
j_call: TRBJ2-6
cdr3_nt: TGCGCCAGCAGCTTGGCGGACGCAAACTCTGGGGCCAACGTCCTGACTTTC
cdr3_aa: CASSLADANSGANVLTF

v_call: TRBV18
d_call: TRBD1
j_call: TRBJ1-1
cdr3_nt: TGTGCCAGCTCACCTGACAGGGGTATGAACACTGAAGCTTTCTTT
cdr3_aa: CASSPDRGMNTEAFF

v_call: TRBV30
d_call: -
j_call: TRBJ1-2
cdr3_nt: TGTGCCTGGAGGGGCAGACCCTACTATGGCTACACCTTC
cdr3_aa: CAWRGRPYYGYTF

v_call: TRBV9
d_call: TRBD1
j_call: TRBJ2-1
cdr3_nt: TGTGCCAGCAGCGTAGGACAGGGGAGGTTTAATGAGCAGTTCTTC
cdr3_aa: CASSVGQGRFNEQFF

v_call: TRBV19
d_call: TRBD1
j_call: TRBJ2-7
cdr3_nt: TGTGCCAGTAGTAAAATGGGGACAGGGGCCTACGAGCAGTACTTC
cdr3_aa: CASSKMGTGAYEQYF

v_call: TRBV4-3
d_call: TRBD1
j_call: TRBJ2-3
cdr3_nt: TGCGCCAGCAGCCAAGATCCGGGACAGGGGCTCACAGATACGCAGTATTTT
cdr3_aa: CASSQDPGQGLTDTQYF

v_call: TRBV10-2
d_call: -
j_call: TRBJ1-2
cdr3_nt: TGCGCCAGCACTGGACGGGACTATGGCTACACCTTC
cdr3_aa: CASTGRDYGYTF

v_call: TRBV3-1/TRBV3-2
d_call: -
j_call: TRBJ1-4
cdr3_nt: TGTGCCAGCAGCCAAGGTAATTCCCGTGATGAAAAACTGTTTTTT
cdr3_aa: CASSQGNSRDEKLFF